This T cell receptor (beta chain) stems from a study of cytotoxic CD8 clonotypes in ibrutinib-treated CLL. Findings and caveats of the study: A difference in sampling times existed between sustained-remission and progressing patients.

As regards this clone: Its specificity is unknown.

Trimming took 5 bases from V and 3 from J, leaving 6 bases between them. The CDR3 has 12 residues. In germline, CDR1 is WSHSY, CDR2 SAAADI. Profiling relied on immunoSEQ multiplex PCR, and the TCRdb table lists in-frame clones only, not all of them. The sample carries some 47,000 clones, more than 55% recorded once. The sample here was PBMCs, taken after 24 months of ibrutinib treatment. This clonotype was sampled from a human donor with chronic lymphocytic leukemia. The chain joins TRBV10-2 to TRBJ2-3; D is unresolved. The CDR3, as DNA: TGCGCCAGCAGTCGCCAAACAGATACGCAGTATTTT. Translation gives CASSRQTDTQYF.